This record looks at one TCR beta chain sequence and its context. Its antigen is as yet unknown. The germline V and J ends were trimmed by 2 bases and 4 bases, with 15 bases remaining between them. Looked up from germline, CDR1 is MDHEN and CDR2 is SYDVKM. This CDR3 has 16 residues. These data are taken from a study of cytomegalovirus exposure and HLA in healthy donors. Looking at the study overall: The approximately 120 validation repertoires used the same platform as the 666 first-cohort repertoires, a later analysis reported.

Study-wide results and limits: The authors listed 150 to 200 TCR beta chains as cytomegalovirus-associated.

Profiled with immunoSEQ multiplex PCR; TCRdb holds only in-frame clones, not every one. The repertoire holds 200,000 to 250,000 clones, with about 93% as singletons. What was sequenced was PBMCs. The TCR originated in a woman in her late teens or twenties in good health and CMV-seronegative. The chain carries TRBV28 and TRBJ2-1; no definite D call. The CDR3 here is CASSLARPSFYNEQFF. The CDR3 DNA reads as TGTGCCAGCAGTTTAGCCAGGCCCAGCTTTTACAATGAGCAGTTCTTC.